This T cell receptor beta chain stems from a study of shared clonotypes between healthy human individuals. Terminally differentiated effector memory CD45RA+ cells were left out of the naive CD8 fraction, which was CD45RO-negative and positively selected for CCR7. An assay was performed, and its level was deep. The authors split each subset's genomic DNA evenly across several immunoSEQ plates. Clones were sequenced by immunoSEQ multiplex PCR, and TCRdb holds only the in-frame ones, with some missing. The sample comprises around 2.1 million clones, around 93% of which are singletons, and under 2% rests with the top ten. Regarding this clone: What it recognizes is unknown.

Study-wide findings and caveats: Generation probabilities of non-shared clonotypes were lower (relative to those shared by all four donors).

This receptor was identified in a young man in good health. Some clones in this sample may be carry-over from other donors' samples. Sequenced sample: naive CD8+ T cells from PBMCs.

CDR3 amino acids: CTSTEPDTQYF. The CDR3 region has the DNA TGCACCAGCACCGAGCCAGATACGCAGTATTTT. V and J are TRBV1 and TRBJ2-3; the table's D call, TRBD2, has no DNA check behind it. TRBV1 counts as a pseudogene. The length of the CDR3 is 11 residues.